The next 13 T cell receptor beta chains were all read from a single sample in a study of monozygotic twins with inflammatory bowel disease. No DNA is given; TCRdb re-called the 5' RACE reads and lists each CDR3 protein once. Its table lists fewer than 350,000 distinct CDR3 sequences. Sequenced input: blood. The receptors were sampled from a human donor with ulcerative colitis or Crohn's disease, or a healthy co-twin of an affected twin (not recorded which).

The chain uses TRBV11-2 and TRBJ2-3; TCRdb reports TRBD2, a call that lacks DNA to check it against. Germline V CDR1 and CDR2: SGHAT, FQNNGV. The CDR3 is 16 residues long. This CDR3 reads CASSSRGSGGPDTQYF.

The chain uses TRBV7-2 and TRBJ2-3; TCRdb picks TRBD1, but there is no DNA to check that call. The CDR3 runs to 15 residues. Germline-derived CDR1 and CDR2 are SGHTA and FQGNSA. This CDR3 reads CASSFDRGGTDTQYF.

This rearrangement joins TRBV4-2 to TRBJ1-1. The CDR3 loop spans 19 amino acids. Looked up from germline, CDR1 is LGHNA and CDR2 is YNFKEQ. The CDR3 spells CASSQHMDTTRDPDTEAFF.

CDR3 residues: CATSRDPRDNEQFF. The chain links TRBV15 to TRBJ2-1; the D call from TCRdb, TRBD1, cannot be confirmed without DNA. The CDR3 loop spans 14 amino acids. Germline-derived CDR1 and CDR2 are LNHNV and YYDKDF (reference sequence).

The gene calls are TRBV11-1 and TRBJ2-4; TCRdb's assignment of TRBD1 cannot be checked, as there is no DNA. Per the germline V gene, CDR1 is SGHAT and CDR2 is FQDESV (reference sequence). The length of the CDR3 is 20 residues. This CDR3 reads CASSSGQLDSARFTKNIQYF.

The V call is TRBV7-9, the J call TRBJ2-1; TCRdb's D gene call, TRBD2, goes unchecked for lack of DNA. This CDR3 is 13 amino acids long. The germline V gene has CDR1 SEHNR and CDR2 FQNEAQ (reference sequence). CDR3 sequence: CASSLAGENEQFF. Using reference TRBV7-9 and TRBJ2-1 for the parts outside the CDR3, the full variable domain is DTGVSQNPRHKITKRGQNVTFRCDPISEHNRLYWYRQTLGQGPEFLTYFQNEAQLEKSRLLSDRFSAERPKGSFSTLEIQRTEQGDSAMYLCASSLAGENEQFFGPGTRLTVL.

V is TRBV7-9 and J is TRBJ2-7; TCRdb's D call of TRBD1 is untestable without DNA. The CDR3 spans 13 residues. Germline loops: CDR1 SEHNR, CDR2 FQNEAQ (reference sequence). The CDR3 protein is CASSFPQGYEQYF.

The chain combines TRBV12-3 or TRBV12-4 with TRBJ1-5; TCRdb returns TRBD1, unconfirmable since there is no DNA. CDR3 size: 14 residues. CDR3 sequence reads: CASSRDRVGQPQHF.

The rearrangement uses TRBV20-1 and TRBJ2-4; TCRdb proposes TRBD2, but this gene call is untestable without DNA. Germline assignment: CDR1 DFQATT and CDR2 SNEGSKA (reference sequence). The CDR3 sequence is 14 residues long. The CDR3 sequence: CSASLGTSGRWRYF.

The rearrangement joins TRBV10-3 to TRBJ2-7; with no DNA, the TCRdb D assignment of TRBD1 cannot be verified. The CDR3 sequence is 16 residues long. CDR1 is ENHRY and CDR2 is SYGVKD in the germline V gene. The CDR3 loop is CAISEDRDRPTYEQYF.

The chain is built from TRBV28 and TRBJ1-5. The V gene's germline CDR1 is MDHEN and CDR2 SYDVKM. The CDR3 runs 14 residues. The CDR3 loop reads CASRSRYSNQPQHF. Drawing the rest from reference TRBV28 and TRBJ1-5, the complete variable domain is DVKVTQSSRYLVKRTGEKVFLECVQDMDHENMFWYRQDPGLGLRLIYFSYDVKMKEKGDIPEGYSVSREKKERFSLILESASTNQTSMYLCASRSRYSNQPQHFGDGTRLSIL.

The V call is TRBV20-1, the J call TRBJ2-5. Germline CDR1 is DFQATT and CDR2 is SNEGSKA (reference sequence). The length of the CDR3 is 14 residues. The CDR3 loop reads CSARDGSPQETQYF.

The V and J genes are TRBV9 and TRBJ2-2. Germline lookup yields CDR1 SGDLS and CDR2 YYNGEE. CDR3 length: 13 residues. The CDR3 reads CASSVEATGDLFF.